The present T cell receptor (beta chain) was sequenced within a study of T cell changes during pregnancy in multiple sclerosis. Germline loops: CDR1 MNHNS, CDR2 SASEGT. V shed 4 bases, J shed 0 bases, and the junction held 5 bases outside the gene matches. The CDR3 length is 16 residues. The method was immunoSEQ multiplex PCR; TCRdb's version includes in-frame clones alone and lacks a portion of them. Counted here are about 61,000 clones, over 80% occurring once; the ten biggest clones make up 0.89%. The specimen comprised peripheral blood, sampled in the first trimester of pregnancy. This TCR was recovered from a female donor in good health, enrolled as a control in a pregnancy study. The chain links TRBV6-1 to TRBJ1-5; 8 nucleotides agree with TRBD1. CDR3 residues: CASSGGTGYSNQPQHF. The DNA of the CDR3 is TGTGCCAGCAGTGGAGGGACAGGCTATAGCAATCAGCCCCAGCATTTT.